Detailed here is one T cell receptor beta chain. Libraries were prepared by immunoSEQ multiplex PCR; TCRdb keeps only in-frame clonotypes and omits some of them. The table shows approximately 16,000 clones, with roughly 80% occurring only once. These data are taken from a study of OX40 agonist ivuxolimab in advanced cancers. Germline CDR1 and CDR2: MNHEY and SVGAGI. V lost 0 bases and J 9 bases, leaving 15 bases between the germline ends. The length of the CDR3 is 15 residues. The chain links TRBV6-5 to TRBJ2-1, with D tentatively TRBD1 (6 bases). This clonotype was sampled from an adult with an advanced solid tumor such as melanoma, head and neck, liver or kidney cancer. This specimen was CD4+ or CD8+ T cells sorted from blood, taken in a trial of the OX40 agonist ivuxolimab. In nucleotides, the CDR3 is TGTGCCAGCAGTTACTCGATGGCAGGGGAAGCTGAGCAGTTCTTC. It specifies CASSYSMAGEAEQFF.